The clone carrying this T cell receptor beta chain was seen only a few times. Amplification yielded TCR beta CDR3 regions, with RNA transcripts as the source. TCR CDR3 regions were first amplified by RT-PCR with HTBI primers. TCRdb independently ran MiXCR on the multiplex PCR reads; one entry per CDR3 protein. Counted here are over 250,000 distinct CDR3 sequences, approximately 14% occurring once; the ten biggest clones make up 34%. This sample was included in a study of T cells in Graves' hyperthyroidism and ophthalmopathy. Sample: blood. The TCR sequence derives from a woman aged 40 to 50 with Graves' ophthalmopathy.

CDR3 residues: CASSLAYRGRPSMNTEAFF. The DNA of the CDR3 is TGTGCCAGCAGCTTGGCATACAGGGGCCGCCCTTCCATGAACACTGAAGCTTTCTTT. The chain is built from TRBV5-5 and TRBJ1-1; 7 nucleotides line up with TRBD1. Germline CDR1 and CDR2: SGHKS and YYEKEE (reference sequence). The CDR3 consists of 19 residues. The V gene end was trimmed by 0 bases and the J gene end by 0 bases; junction bases not matched to a gene: 14.